This T cell receptor beta chain was documented in a study of beta chain features in type 1 diabetes (dated 2018 in TCRdb). About the full investigation: Mean age, gender distribution, total cell number and subset yield were not different between patients and healthy donors. Naive and central memory subsets were obtained from all 30 or so donors, but regulatory and stem cell-like memory subsets were isolated from only 8 patients and roughly 8 healthy donors. In the study, TCRB repertoires of sorted circulating CD4+ T cell subsets from recently diagnosed type 1 diabetes patients were compared with those of matched healthy donors. Across all samples, about 110 million sorted cells were examined, and cell number per subset correlated strongly with RNA yield.

CDR3 length: 15 amino acids, cysteine to phenylalanine. Kept here is only the CDR3 DNA, which spans 45 bases and is read in frame from base 1. Trimming leaves V shorter by 0 bases and J shorter by 5 bases, with the junction holding 4 bases beyond the gene matches. The germline V gene provides CDR1 SGHNT and CDR2 YENEEA. As for this clone: Its antigen specificity is not known. No clone much larger than this one lies a single base away; base qualities are absent.

Each donor gave one peripheral blood draw, roughly 120 mL on average, collected into heparinised tubes. Using a panel that included CD45RO, CCR7, CD25, CD127, CD95 and CD27, naive, central memory, regulatory and stem cell-like memory CD4+ T cells were sorted on a BD FACSAria II. All sorted populations exceeded 98% purity. Right away, PBMCs were isolated by Lymphoprep density gradient centrifugation and were stained directly, with no culture step. So that batch effects would be minimized, each experiment stained and sorted samples in pairs, pairing one healthy donor with one patient. Here is what the overall study found, with its caveats: Shorter templates might be favored by PCR, yet because patient and control samples were amplified and corrected together, any such skew would affect both groups equally. Fewer insertions and more nucleotide deletions at VDJ recombination sites were observed in patients with type 1 diabetes, implying thymic rearrangement abnormalities. Because cDNA was sequenced instead of genomic DNA, activated cells with high expression could be over-represented, although the groups did not differ in activation or CD3 levels. The naive, central memory and regulatory TCRB repertoires appeared to resemble one another more closely among patients than among healthy donors. Only small numbers of individuals were included in the HLA sub-analyses, which left unresolved whether HLA type had any influence on TCRB rearrangement. In all four CD4+ subsets, TCRB CDR3 length was moderately but significantly shorter in type 1 diabetes patients.

All of the isolated RNA was reverse transcribed with the High Capacity cDNA Reverse Transcription Kit, so expressed TCRB transcripts were sequenced. Deep immunoSEQ sequencing was applied to naive, central memory and regulatory T cell samples, giving an average of about 3.6 million total reads per sample. After sorted cells were lysed in RLT buffer, RNA was extracted with DNase-treated RNeasy Micro or Mini kits, with the choice depending on cell number. Each cell subset was processed separately to prevent cross-contamination, with patient and healthy donor samples processed together. The immunoSEQ multiplex PCR was used to amplify TCRB sequences from cDNA, generating 87-bp fragments that spanned the CDR3 region. Sequencing of the amplicons was performed on the Illumina HiSeq platform. On the authors' methods: PCR bias was computationally corrected using synthetic template baselines, reads within Hamming distance 2 were collapsed, and singletons that could not be merged were discarded. Reads were aligned against IMGT so that V, D and J genes, CDR3 length and insertions or deletions at six rearrangement sites could be assigned. Within each subset, clonotype counts were normalized to sorted cell number, and only after that were true diversity and Gini coefficients computed with the tcR R package. Repertoire sharing was quantified using the overlap coefficient calculated on TCRB nucleotide sequences. The table comes from immuneACCESS by way of TCRdb, which keeps in-frame sequences with V and J called. Part of the clones is missing from these tables; in studies checked, under half for an unresolved V gene and the rest for unknown reasons. V, J and clone size are taken as reported in that table, and D and trimming were inferred from the DNA itself. Here the sample has some 60,000 clones; roughly 60% occur a single time. The ten largest clonotypes hold 2.2% of the sample.

This receptor chain uses TRBV11-3 and TRBJ2-7; TRBD1 matches 10 bases in the middle. This TCR came from a woman in her late teens or twenties in good health. The sequenced material came from Tregs from blood. In the paper's terms, the cell subset or site label means: regulatory CD4+ T cells. The CDR3 is CASSLDGTGANEQYF. The sequence in DNA is TGTGCCAGCAGCTTAGATGGGACAGGGGCGAACGAGCAGTACTTC.